This T cell receptor (beta chain) was captured in a study of shared T cell receptors in the human thymus. Germline loops: CDR1 MNHNY, CDR2 SVGAGI (reference sequence). CDR3 length: 14 residues. V was clipped by 5 bases and J by 4 bases; unmatched bases: 7. This clone was recorded only once. The assay was immunoSEQ multiplex PCR, and TCRdb's table has in-frame clones only and misses some. This sample yields 540,000 or so clones, of which approximately 78% are seen a single time; around 0.012% belongs to the top ten. These data were also reused for a study on human thymus T cells.

The J gene is TRBJ1-2, the V gene TRBV6-6, with 7 positions matching TRBD1. This TCR was recovered from a boy under two years old with a congenital heart defect. The specimen was thymocytes. The chain's CDR3 is CASSPDRAPYGYTF. The CDR3 coding sequence is TGTGCCAGCAGTCCTGACAGGGCTCCCTATGGCTACACCTTC.